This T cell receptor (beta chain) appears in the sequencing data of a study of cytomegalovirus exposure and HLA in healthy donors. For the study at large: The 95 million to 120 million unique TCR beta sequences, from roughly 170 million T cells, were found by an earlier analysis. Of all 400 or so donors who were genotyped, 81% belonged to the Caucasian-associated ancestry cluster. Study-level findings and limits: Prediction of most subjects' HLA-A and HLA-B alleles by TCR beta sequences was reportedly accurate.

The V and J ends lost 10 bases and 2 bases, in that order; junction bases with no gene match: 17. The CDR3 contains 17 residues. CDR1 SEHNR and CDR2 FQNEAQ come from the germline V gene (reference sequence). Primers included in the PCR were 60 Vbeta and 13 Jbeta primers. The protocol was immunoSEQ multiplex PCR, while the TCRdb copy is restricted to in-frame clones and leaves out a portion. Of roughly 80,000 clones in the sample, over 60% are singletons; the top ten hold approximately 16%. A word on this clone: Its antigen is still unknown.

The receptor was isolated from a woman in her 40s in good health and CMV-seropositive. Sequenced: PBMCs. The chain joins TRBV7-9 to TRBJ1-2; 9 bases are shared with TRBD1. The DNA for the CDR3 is TGTGCCACTTCCCCGGGACAGGGAGGTTTTACAAACTATGGCTACACCTTC. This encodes CATSPGQGGFTNYGYTF. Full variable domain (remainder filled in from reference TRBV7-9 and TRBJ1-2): DTGVSQNPRHKITKRGQNVTFRCDPISEHNRLYWYRQTLGQGPEFLTYFQNEAQLEKSRLLSDRFSAERPKGSFSTLEIQRTEQGDSAMYLCATSPGQGGFTNYGYTFGSGTRLTVV.